This T cell receptor beta chain was documented in a study of control samples from healthy donors and cancer patients. Sequenced by immunoSEQ multiplex PCR; TCRdb stores in-frame clones only, minus some. Of hundreds of thousands of clones in the sample, about 93% were seen once. CDR1 is LNHNV and CDR2 is YYDKDF in the germline V gene (reference sequence). The CDR3 consists of 15 residues. Losses at the gene ends were 1 base for V and 6 bases for J; bases not matched to a gene: 4. This TCR was sampled from a man aged 35 to 55 with head and neck cancer. The chain is built from TRBV15 and TRBJ2-1; 9 positions agree with TRBD1. Sequencing used PBMCs. The CDR3 loop is CATSRGGTGFNEQFF. In DNA, the CDR3 is TGTGCCACCAGCAGAGGAGGGACAGGGTTCAATGAGCAGTTCTTC.